This TCR beta chain was observed in a study of blood T cell repertoires in COVID-19. This CDR3 spans 13 amino acids. Germline lookup yields CDR1 SEHNR and CDR2 FQNEAQ (reference sequence). V gave up 7 bases and J gave up 4 bases, with 13 bases separating them. Profiling relied on immunoSEQ multiplex PCR, and the TCRdb table lists in-frame clones only, not all of them. The sample includes around 100,000 clones, approximately 84% of them seen just once. The receptor comes from a middle-aged man with acute or convalescent COVID-19. Sequenced material: peripheral blood. The chain carries TRBV7-9 and TRBJ1-2; no firm D call. As DNA, the CDR3 is TGTGCCAGCACCCTCGGGGTTCCCTATGGCTACACCTTC. Amino acids: CASTLGVPYGYTF.